A single sample is the source of the 21 T cell receptor beta chains below, sequenced in a study of shared clonotypes between healthy human individuals. TCRdb's table, derived via immunoSEQ multiplex PCR, lists solely in-frame clones and lacks some. The table shows 1,400,000 or so clones, with approximately 98.5% occurring only once. The specimen was naive CD4+ T cells sorted from blood. Subset meaning: CD45RA+ positively selected. The receptors here all came from a man aged 30 to 39 in good health.

The chain recombines TRBV9 with TRBJ2-7; 7 bases agree with TRBD2. Germline trimming cut 0 bases from V and 6 bases from J; bases unmatched to any gene: 6. CDR1 SGDLS and CDR2 YYNGEE come from the germline V gene. The CDR3 runs 14 residues. The CDR3 is CASSVGVGLPEQYF. CDR3 nucleotides: TGTGCCAGCAGCGTAGGAGTGGGACTACCCGAGCAGTACTTC. The full variable domain, in which reference TRBV9 and TRBJ2-7 provide the parts outside the CDR3, is DSGVTQTPKHLITATGQRVTLRCSPRSGDLSVYWYQQSLDQGLQFLIQYYNGEERAKGNILERFSAQQFPDLHSELNLSSLELGDSALYFCASSVGVGLPEQYFGPGTRLTVT.

The V and J genes are TRBV2 and TRBJ2-1; no firm D call. With 2 bases removed from V and 15 bases from J, the gap between germline ends came to 20 bases. CDR1 SNHLY and CDR2 FYNNEI come from the germline V gene. CDR3 length equals 14 residues. DNA for the CDR3: TGTGCCAGCAGTGAATTTCTAAGCCTAGTCACGAGGTTCTTC. Amino acid sequence: CASSEFLSLVTRFF.

The chain combines TRBV11-2 with TRBJ1-2; D is unclear. Germline assignment: CDR1 SGHAT and CDR2 FQNNGV. The V end lost 5 bases, the J end lost 8 bases, and 18 bases lay between the germline ends. The CDR3 runs to 14 residues. Written as DNA, the CDR3 is TGTGCCAGCAGCCCAGATAACGGGTCGCGAGGCTACACCTTC. It is translated as CASSPDNGSRGYTF.

This chain uses TRBV6-1 with TRBJ2-3, with D tentatively TRBD2 (6 bases). Trimming pared 5 bases from V and 0 bases from J, leaving 9 bases between. Germline CDR1 reads MNHNS; CDR2 reads SASEGT. The CDR3 runs to 14 residues. CDR3 loop: CASSPGTSTDTQYF. The DNA for the CDR3 is TGTGCCAGCAGTCCCGGGACTAGCACAGATACGCAGTATTTT.

The chain has TRBV19 and TRBJ2-2, with a weak D call TRBD2 (5 bases). CDR1 is LNHDA and CDR2 is SQIVND in the germline V gene (reference sequence). CDR3 length: 14 residues. Trimming took off 5 bases at V and 3 bases at J, with 10 bases between the two ends. CDR3 in amino acids: CASSVAADTGELFF. DNA for the CDR3: TGTGCCAGTAGTGTGGCAGCGGACACCGGGGAGCTGTTTTTT.

This chain joins TRBV5-5 and TRBJ1-1; D remains ambiguous. The V end was cut by 0 bases, the J end by 1 base, with 10 bases between. The germline V gene encodes CDR1 SGHKS and CDR2 YYEKEE (reference sequence). The CDR3 contains 15 residues. This CDR3 is CASSLVGSTNTEAFF. DNA of the CDR3: TGTGCCAGCAGCTTGGTCGGATCCACGAACACTGAAGCTTTCTTT. Based on the CDR3 plus reference TRBV5-5 and TRBJ1-1, the full variable domain is DAGVTQSPTHLIKTRGQQVTLRCSPISGHKSVSWYQQVLGQGPQFIFQYYEKEERGRGNFPDRFSARQFPNYSSELNVNALLLGDSALYLCASSLVGSTNTEAFFGQGTRLTVV.

This sequence joins TRBV25-1 and TRBJ2-3, with 10 bases fitting TRBD2. V lost 7 bases and J lost 0; bases outside the gene matches: 10. CDR1 and CDR2 (germline): MGHDK, SYGVNS. This CDR3 comprises 17 residues. The CDR3 DNA reads TGTGCCAGCACGGGGCTCCAGACTAGCGGGAGCACAGATACGCAGTATTTT. Translating gives CASTGLQTSGSTDTQYF.

The CDR3 region has the DNA TGCGCCAGCAGCCAAGATCGCGGGACAGTTTATGAAAAACTGTTTTTT. Protein product: CASSQDRGTVYEKLFF. The V gene is TRBV4-3, the J gene TRBJ1-4; 7 nucleotides align to TRBD1. Germline V gene lookup returns CDR1 LGHNA and CDR2 YSLEER. This CDR3 is built from 16 residues. V gave up 0 bases and J gave up 6 bases; unmatched junction bases: 7.

V usage is TRBV18 and J usage is TRBJ2-1; no reliable D call. Germline assignment: CDR1 KGHSH and CDR2 LQKENI. CDR3 length equals 15 residues. Trimming left V 6 bases short and J 2 bases short, with 14 bases between. The CDR3 here is CASSLVQRTYNEQFF. For the CDR3, the DNA is TGTGCCAGCTCCCTCGTACAGAGGACCTACAATGAGCAGTTCTTC.

The rearrangement links TRBV9 to TRBJ2-1; 7 bases agree with TRBD2. CDR3 length: 15 residues. V shed 4 bases, J shed 13 bases, and the junction held 17 bases outside the gene matches. In germline, CDR1 is SGDLS, CDR2 YYNGEE. The CDR3 nucleotides read TGTGCCAGCAGCCCGTCAGGAGCTAGCGGAGTCATACAGTTCTTC. This codes for CASSPSGASGVIQFF.

The chain recombines TRBV18 with TRBJ2-1; TRBD2 is a possible D gene (5 bases). Per the germline V gene, CDR1 is KGHSH and CDR2 is LQKENI. V lost 3 bases, J lost 7 bases, and 10 bases lay in between. CDR3 length: 13 residues. The CDR3 nucleotides read TGTGCCAGCTCACCGGGAGCGCCGAATGAGCAGTTCTTC. It codes for CASSPGAPNEQFF.

This chain connects TRBV7-3 to TRBJ2-1, with a weak D call TRBD2 (6 bases). Deletions cut 8 bases from V and 3 bases from J, with 14 bases between. The length of the CDR3 is 14 residues. Per germline, CDR1 SGHTA and CDR2 FQGTGA. CDR3 sequence (DNA): TGTGCCAGCGGACTAAGGTCCGGCTACAATGAGCAGTTCTTC. Translation gives CASGLRSGYNEQFF.

J is TRBJ1-5 and V is TRBV6-7; the D is unclear. TRBV6-7 is an ORF for which the function is uncertain. Trimming stripped 2 bases from V and 0 bases from J, with 11 bases between. The CDR3 consists of 16 residues. The CDR3 loop is CASSYRAPYSNQPQHF. The DNA for the CDR3 is TGTGCCAGCAGTTACAGGGCACCCTATAGCAATCAGCCCCAGCATTTT.

The chain recombines TRBV5-6 with TRBJ1-1; TRBD1 is a possible D gene (5 bases). V lost 4 bases and J 10 bases, leaving 14 bases between the germline ends. CDR1 and CDR2 from the germline V gene are SGHDT and YYEEEE. This CDR3 is built from 12 residues. This CDR3 reads CASSLPDSGAFF. CDR3 sequence (DNA): TGTGCCAGCAGCCTACCCGACAGTGGAGCTTTCTTT.

J is TRBJ1-1 and V is TRBV12-5, with 7 bases identical to TRBD1. Looked up from germline, CDR1 is LGHNT and CDR2 is FRNRAP. The CDR3 extends over 20 amino acids. V lost 1 base to trimming and J lost 0 bases; unmatched junction nucleotides: 17. The CDR3 DNA reads TGTGCTAGTGGTTTGGAGCAGGGGGGCTCATCCGCGCAAATGAACACTGAAGCTTTCTTT. Its protein is CASGLEQGGSSAQMNTEAFF. Full variable domain (remainder filled in from reference TRBV12-5 and TRBJ1-1): DARVTQTPRHKVTEMGQEVTMRCQPILGHNTVFWYRQTMMQGLELLAYFRNRAPLDDSGMPKDRFSAEMPDATLATLKIQPSEPRDSAVYFCASGLEQGGSSAQMNTEAFFGQGTRLTVV.

This chain joins TRBV6-1 and TRBJ1-2; no clear D. CDR3 length: 14 amino acids. Trimming pared 5 bases from V and 4 bases from J, leaving 14 bases between. Germline CDR1 MNHNS, CDR2 SASEGT. CDR3: CASSQDRDPYGYTF. The CDR3 nucleotides are TGTGCCAGCAGTCAAGACCGGGATCCCTATGGCTACACCTTC.

V is TRBV5-5 and J is TRBJ2-1; D is perhaps TRBD2 (5 bases). V lost 1 base to trimming and J lost 6 bases, with 8 bases between them. Per the germline V gene, CDR1 is SGHKS and CDR2 is YYEKEE (reference sequence). The CDR3 spans 13 residues. DNA for the CDR3: TGTGCCAGCAGCTTGTACGCGGGCAATGAGCAGTTCTTC. Its translation is CASSLYAGNEQFF. The entire variable domain, with the rest obtained from reference TRBV5-5 and TRBJ2-1, is as follows: DAGVTQSPTHLIKTRGQQVTLRCSPISGHKSVSWYQQVLGQGPQFIFQYYEKEERGRGNFPDRFSARQFPNYSSELNVNALLLGDSALYLCASSLYAGNEQFFGPGTRLTVL.

Worth noting for this clone: The sample has other DNA sequences that encode this CDR3 too. V gene TRBV29-1 combines with J gene TRBJ1-2; 8 bases map to TRBD1. This CDR3 is 12 amino acids long. Germline CDR1 and CDR2: SQVTM and ANQGSEA. V lost 3 bases to trimming and J lost 8 bases; unmatched junction nucleotides: 5. CDR3: CSVDRGPGGYTF. The DNA for the CDR3 is TGCAGCGTTGACAGGGGGCCGGGGGGCTACACCTTC.

This sequence joins TRBV18 and TRBJ2-7; 13 nucleotides match TRBD2. The V gene's germline CDR1 is KGHSH and CDR2 LQKENI. The CDR3 spans 19 residues. After removal of 2 bases from V and 3 bases from J, the junction contained 13 bases not matched to a gene. DNA of the CDR3: TGTGCCAGCTCACCATATGCCGGACTAGCGGGAGAGAGTAACTACGAGCAGTACTTC. This codes for CASSPYAGLAGESNYEQYF.

The genes are TRBV18 and TRBJ2-4; D might be TRBD1 or TRBD2, each matching 5 bases. CDR3 length: 18 amino acids. Trimming took off 3 bases at V and 0 bases at J, with 18 bases between the two ends. CDR1 is KGHSH and CDR2 is LQKENI in the germline V gene. The CDR3 loop is CASSPVGGGAVAKNIQYF. The DNA for the CDR3 is TGTGCCAGCTCACCCGTAGGTGGGGGTGCGGTAGCCAAAAACATTCAGTACTTC.

The rearrangement links TRBV16 to TRBJ2-7; 8 bases map to TRBD1. Trimming at V came to 3 bases and at J to 8 bases, leaving 6 bases not matched to a gene. CDR3 length equals 13 residues. In germline, CDR1 is KGHSY, CDR2 FQNENV. CDR3 sequence: CASSQTGAAKQYF. CDR3 nucleotides: TGTGCCAGCAGCCAGACAGGGGCCGCTAAGCAGTACTTC.